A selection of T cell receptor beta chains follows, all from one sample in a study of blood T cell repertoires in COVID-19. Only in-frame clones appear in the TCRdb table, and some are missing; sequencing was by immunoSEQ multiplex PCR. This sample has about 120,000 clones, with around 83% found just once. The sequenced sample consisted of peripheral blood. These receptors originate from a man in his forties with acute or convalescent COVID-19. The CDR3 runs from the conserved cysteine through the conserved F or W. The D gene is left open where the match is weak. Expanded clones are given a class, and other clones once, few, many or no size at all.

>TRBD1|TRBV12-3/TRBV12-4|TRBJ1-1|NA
CASWTGGDTEAFF
TGTGCCAGCTGGACAGGGGGTGACACTGAAGCTTTCTTT
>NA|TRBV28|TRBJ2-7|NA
CASSTGPYEQYF
TGTGCCAGCAGTACAGGGCCCTACGAGCAGTACTTC
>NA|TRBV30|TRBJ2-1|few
CAWRSGPKQFF
TGTGCCTGGAGGAGCGGCCCTAAGCAGTTCTTC
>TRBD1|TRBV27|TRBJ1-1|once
CASSLGTGPRGAFF
TGTGCCAGCAGTTTGGGGACAGGGCCTCGAGGGGCTTTCTTT
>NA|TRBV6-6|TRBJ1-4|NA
CASSYTDSPGNEKLFF
TGTGCCAGCAGTTACACGGACAGTCCGGGAAATGAAAAACTGTTTTTT
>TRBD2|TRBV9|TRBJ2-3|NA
CASTLTSGWTDTQYF
TGTGCCAGCACCCTGACTAGCGGGTGGACAGATACGCAGTATTTT
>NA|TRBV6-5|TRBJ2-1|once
CASSYSGPRGYGEQFF
TGTGCCAGCAGTTACTCCGGACCCCGGGGGTACGGTGAGCAGTTCTTC
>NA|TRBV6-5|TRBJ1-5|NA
CASSRDSNQPQHF
TGTGCCAGCAGCCGAGATAGCAATCAGCCCCAGCATTTT
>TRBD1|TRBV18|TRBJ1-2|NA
CASSRTGDGYTF
TGTGCCAGCTCACGGACAGGGGATGGCTACACCTTC
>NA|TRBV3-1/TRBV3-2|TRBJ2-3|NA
CASSHSCVRGSTDTQYF
TGTGCCAGCAGCCACTCCTGTGTCAGGGGATCCACAGATACGCAGTATTTT
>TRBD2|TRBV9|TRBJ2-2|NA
CASSVGAGELGELFF
TGTGCCAGCAGCGTAGGGGCGGGGGAACTCGGGGAGCTGTTTTTT
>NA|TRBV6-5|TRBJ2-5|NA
CASKKREQETQYF
TGTGCCAGCAAAAAGCGCGAACAAGAGACCCAGTACTTC
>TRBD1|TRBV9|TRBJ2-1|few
CASSADRGAPRNEQFF
TGTGCCAGCAGCGCTGACAGGGGGGCACCTCGCAATGAGCAGTTCTTC
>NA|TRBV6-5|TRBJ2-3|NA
CASSNPNTDTQYF
TGTGCCAGCAGTAACCCTAACACAGATACGCAGTATTTT
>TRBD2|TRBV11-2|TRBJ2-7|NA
CASSPLLAGGSYEQYF
TGTGCCAGCAGCCCCTTACTAGCGGGAGGATCCTACGAGCAGTACTTC
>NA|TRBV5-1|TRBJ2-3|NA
CASSAGGYPTDTQYF
TGCGCCAGCAGCGCCGGTGGTTACCCCACAGATACGCAGTATTTT
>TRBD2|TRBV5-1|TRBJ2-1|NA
CASSRLASYNEQFF
TGCGCCAGCAGCCGACTAGCCTCCTACAATGAGCAGTTCTTC
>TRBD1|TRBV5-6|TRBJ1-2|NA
CASSFGQGATGYTF
TGTGCCAGCAGCTTTGGACAGGGGGCTACCGGCTACACCTTC
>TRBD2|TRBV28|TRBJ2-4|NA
CASSRSRRAGVSKNIQYF
TGTGCCAGCAGCCGTTCCCGACGGGCGGGAGTTTCCAAAAACATTCAGTACTTC
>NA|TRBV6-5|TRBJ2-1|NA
CASSYEGQGYNEQFF
TGTGCCAGCAGTTACGAAGGCCAGGGCTACAATGAGCAGTTCTTC